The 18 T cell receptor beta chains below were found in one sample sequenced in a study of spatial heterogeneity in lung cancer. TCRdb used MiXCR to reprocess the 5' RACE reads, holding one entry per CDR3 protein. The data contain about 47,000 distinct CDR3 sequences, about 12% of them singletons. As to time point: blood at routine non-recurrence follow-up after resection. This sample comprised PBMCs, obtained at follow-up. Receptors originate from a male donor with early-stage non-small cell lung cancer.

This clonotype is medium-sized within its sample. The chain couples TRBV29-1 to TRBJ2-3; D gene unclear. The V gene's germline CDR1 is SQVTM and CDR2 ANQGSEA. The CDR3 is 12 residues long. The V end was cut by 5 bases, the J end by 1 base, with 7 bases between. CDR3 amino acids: CSVRSGTDTQYF. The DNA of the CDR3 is TGCAGCGTTCGGAGCGGCACAGATACGCAGTATTTT.

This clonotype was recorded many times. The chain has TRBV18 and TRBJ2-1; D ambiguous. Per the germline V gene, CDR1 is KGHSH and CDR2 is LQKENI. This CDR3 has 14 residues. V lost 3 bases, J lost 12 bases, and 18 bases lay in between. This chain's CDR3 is CASSPPSAPFAQFF. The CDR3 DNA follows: TGTGCCAGCTCACCCCCGAGCGCGCCCTTTGCGCAGTTCTTC.

CDR3 region: CASSLYGSTDTQYF. The DNA of the CDR3 is TGTGCCAGCAGTTTATACGGGTCCACAGATACGCAGTATTTT. The genes are TRBV27 and TRBJ2-3, with D unclear. Germline-derived CDR1 and CDR2 are MNHEY and SMNVEV (reference sequence). The CDR3 runs to 14 residues. V lost 1 base, J lost 2 bases, and 7 bases lay in between.

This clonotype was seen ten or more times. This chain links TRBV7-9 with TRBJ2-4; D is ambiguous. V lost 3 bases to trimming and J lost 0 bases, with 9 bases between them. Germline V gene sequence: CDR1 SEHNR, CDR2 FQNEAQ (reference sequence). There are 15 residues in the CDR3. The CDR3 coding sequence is TGTGCCAGCAGCTTGGAGCAACTAGCCAAAAACATTCAGTACTTC. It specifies CASSLEQLAKNIQYF.

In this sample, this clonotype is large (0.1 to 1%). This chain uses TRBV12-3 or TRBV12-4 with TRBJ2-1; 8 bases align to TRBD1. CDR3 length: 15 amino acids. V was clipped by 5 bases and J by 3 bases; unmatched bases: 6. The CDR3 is CASSPWTGNYNEQFF. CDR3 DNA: TGTGCCAGCAGTCCGTGGACAGGGAACTACAATGAGCAGTTCTTC.

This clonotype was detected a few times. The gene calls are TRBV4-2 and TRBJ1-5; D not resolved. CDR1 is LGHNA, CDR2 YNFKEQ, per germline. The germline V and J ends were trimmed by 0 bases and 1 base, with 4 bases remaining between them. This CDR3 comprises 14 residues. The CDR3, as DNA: TGTGCCAGCAGCCAAGAACAGAGCAATCAGCCCCAGCATTTT. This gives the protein CASSQEQSNQPQHF.

For the CDR3, the DNA is TGTGCCAGCAGACGAGAAGTAGAGACTACAGATACGCAGTATTTT. Translated, it gives CASRREVETTDTQYF. V usage is TRBV13 and J usage is TRBJ2-3; no clear D. There are 15 residues in the CDR3. CDR1 and CDR2 (germline): PRHDT, FYEKMQ (reference sequence). V gave up 6 bases and J gave up 3 bases, with 16 bases separating them. Combining the CDR3 with reference TRBV13 and TRBJ2-3 gives the whole variable domain AAGVIQSPRHLIKEKRETATLKCYPIPRHDTVYWYQQGPGQDPQFLISFYEKMQSDKGSIPDRFSAQQFSDYHSELNMSSLELGDSALYFCASRREVETTDTQYFGPGTRLTVL.

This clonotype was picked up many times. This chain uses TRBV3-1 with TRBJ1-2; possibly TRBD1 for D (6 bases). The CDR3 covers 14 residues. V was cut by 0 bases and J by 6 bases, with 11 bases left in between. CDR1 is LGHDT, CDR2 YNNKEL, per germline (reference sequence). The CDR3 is CASSQDRGVDGYTF. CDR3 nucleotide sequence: TGTGCCAGCAGCCAAGACAGGGGAGTTGATGGCTACACCTTC. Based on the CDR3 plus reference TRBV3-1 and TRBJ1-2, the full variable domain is DTAVSQTPKYLVTQMGNDKSIKCEQNLGHDTMYWYKQDSKKFLKIMFSYNNKELIINETVPNRFSPKSPDKAHLNLHINSLELGDSAVYFCASSQDRGVDGYTFGSGTRLTVV.

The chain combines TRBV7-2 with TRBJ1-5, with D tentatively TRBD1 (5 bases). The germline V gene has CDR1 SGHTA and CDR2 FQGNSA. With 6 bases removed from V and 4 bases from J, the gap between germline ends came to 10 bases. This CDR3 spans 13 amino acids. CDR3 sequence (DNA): TGTGCCAGCAGTAGCGGGACGAATCAGCCCCAGCATTTT. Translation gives CASSSGTNQPQHF.

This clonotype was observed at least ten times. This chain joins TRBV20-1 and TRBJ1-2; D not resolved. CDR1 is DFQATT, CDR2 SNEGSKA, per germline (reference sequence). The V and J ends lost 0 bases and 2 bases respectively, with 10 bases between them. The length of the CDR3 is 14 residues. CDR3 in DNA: TGCAGTGCTAGAGATCTTGAAGCGAACTATGGCTACACCTTC. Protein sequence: CSARDLEANYGYTF.

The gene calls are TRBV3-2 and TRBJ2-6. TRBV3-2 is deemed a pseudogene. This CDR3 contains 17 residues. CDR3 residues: CASSCSEQASGANVLTF. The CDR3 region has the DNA TGTGCCAGCAGTTGCTCAGAGCAAGCCTCTGGGGCCAACGTCCTGACTTTC.

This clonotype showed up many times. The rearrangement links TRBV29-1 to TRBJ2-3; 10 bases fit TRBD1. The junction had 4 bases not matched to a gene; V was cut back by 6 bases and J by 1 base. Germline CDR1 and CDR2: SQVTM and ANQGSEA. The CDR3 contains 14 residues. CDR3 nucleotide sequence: TGCAGCGTCGGCGGGACAGGGGGCACAGATACGCAGTATTTT. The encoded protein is CSVGGTGGTDTQYF.

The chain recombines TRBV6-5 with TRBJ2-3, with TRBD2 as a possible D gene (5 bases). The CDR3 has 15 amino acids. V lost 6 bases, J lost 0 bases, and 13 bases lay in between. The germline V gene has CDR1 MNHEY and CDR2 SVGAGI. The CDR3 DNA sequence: TGTGCCAGCAGATTGGCGGGCATTAGCACAGATACGCAGTATTTT. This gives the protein CASRLAGISTDTQYF.

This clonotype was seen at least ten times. The CDR3 nucleotides read TGTGCCAGCAGCTTTCAAACCCCTAGCGAGACCCAGTACTTC. This encodes CASSFQTPSETQYF. The genes are TRBV5-4 and TRBJ2-5; tentative D call: TRBD2 (5 bases). Germline assignment: CDR1 SGHNT and CDR2 YYREEE (reference sequence). The CDR3 extends over 14 amino acids. The germline V and J ends were trimmed by 2 bases and 5 bases, with 13 bases remaining between them.

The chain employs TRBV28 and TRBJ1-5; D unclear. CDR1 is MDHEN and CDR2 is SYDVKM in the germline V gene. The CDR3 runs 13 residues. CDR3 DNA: TGTGCTACGATGGATTTACGCAATCAGCCCCAGCATTTT. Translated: CATMDLRNQPQHF.

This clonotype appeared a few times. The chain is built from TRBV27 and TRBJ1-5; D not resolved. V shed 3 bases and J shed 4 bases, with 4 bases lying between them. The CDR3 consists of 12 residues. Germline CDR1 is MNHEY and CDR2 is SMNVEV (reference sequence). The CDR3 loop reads CASSFLNQPQHF. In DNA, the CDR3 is TGTGCCAGCAGTTTCCTAAATCAGCCCCAGCATTTT.

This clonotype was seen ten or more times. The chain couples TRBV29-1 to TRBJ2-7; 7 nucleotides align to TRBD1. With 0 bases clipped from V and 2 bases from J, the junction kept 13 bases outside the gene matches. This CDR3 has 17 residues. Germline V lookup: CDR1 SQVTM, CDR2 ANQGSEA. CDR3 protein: CSVEDRTGSLLAYEQYF. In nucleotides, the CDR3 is TGCAGCGTTGAAGACAGGACAGGCTCCCTTCTCGCCTACGAGCAGTACTTC.

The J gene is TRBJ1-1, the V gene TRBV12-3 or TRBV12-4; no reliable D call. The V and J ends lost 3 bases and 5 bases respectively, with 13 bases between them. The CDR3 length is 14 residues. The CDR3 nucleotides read TGTGCCAGCAGTTTGGGTCGTGGAATTACTGAAGCTTTCTTT. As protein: CASSLGRGITEAFF.